This entry features one TCR beta chain sequence. The data stem from a study of blood T cell repertoires in COVID-19. Study background: The United States, Italy and Spain supplied acute and convalescent COVID-19 samples. The cDNA or gDNA used as material had been derived from T cells, B-cell-depleted T cells, or PBMCs.

In the study's own analysis: Reference gene primer amplification gave nucleated cell count estimates. Profiled with immunoSEQ multiplex PCR; TCRdb holds only in-frame clones, not every one. V and J calls and clone size are given by that table; D and trimming were obtained from the DNA. The sample has about 120,000 clones, around 91% seen once; the top ten hold roughly 4%. V shed 4 bases, J shed 7 bases, and the junction held 5 bases outside the gene matches. Germline V gene data show CDR1 as SNHLY and CDR2 as FYNNEI. The CDR3 is 13 amino acids. Seattle patients were enrolled while actively infected and followed longitudinally.

The TCR was taken from a woman in her sixties or seventies with COVID-19, enrolled during active disease. The sequenced material came from peripheral blood. The V gene is TRBV2, the J gene TRBJ1-2, with TRBD1 matching over 8 bases. The CDR3 reads CASSAQGASGYTF. The CDR3 region has the DNA TGTGCCAGCAGTGCGCAGGGGGCCTCTGGCTACACCTTC.